This entry concerns a single T cell receptor (beta chain). The record originates from a study of blood T cell repertoires in COVID-19. Data came from immunoSEQ multiplex PCR; TCRdb stores just in-frame clones and leaves some out. This table has about 200,000 clones, roughly 80% appearing once. The V end was cut by 6 bases, the J end by 9 bases, with 24 bases between. This CDR3 contains 16 residues. The germline CDR1 and CDR2 sequences are ENHRY and SYGVKD. The chain combines TRBV10-3 with TRBJ2-1; TRBD2 is a possible D gene (6 bases). The sample taken for sequencing was peripheral blood. The sequence was collected from a woman aged 40 to 50 with COVID-19, enrolled during active disease. CDR3 in DNA: TGTGCCATCAGCCCTACTCACGGGGCGGCCGGGGGTGAGCAGTTCTTC. As protein: CAISPTHGAAGGEQFF.